This T cell receptor beta chain was profiled in a study of blood T cell repertoires in COVID-19. The overall study: PBMCs, B-cell-depleted T cells, or T cells were the source of the cDNA or gDNA that made up the material.

This CDR3 region has 14 residues. Between the trimmed V and J ends, which lost 3 bases and 7 bases, there was a span of 17 bases. CDR1 SGHRS and CDR2 YFSETQ come from the germline V gene. Sequencing was performed with immunoSEQ multiplex PCR; in TCRdb, only in-frame clones are kept and a portion is missing. The sample yields 95,000 to 110,000 clones, less than 90% seen once. The receptor's source is a human donor in a cohort sampled during active COVID-19. The chain has TRBV5-1 and TRBJ2-7; perhaps TRBD2 as D (6 bases). The sequenced material came from peripheral blood. CDR3 sequence: CASSSRASGREQYF. As DNA, the CDR3 is TGCGCCAGCAGCTCACGGGCCTCGGGGAGGGAGCAGTACTTC.